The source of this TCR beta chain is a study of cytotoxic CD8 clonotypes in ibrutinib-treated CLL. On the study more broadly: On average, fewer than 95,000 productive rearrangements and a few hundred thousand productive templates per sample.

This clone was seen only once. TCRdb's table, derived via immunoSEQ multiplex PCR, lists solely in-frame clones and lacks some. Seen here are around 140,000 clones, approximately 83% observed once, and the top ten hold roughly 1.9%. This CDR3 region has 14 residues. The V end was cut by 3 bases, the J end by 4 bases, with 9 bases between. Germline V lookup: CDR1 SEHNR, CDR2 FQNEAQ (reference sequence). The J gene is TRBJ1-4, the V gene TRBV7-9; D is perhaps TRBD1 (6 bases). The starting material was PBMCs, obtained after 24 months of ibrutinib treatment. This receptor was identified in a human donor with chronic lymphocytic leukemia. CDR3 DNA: TGTGCCAGCAGCTTTGCACAGGGTAATGAAAAACTGTTTTTT. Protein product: CASSFAQGNEKLFF. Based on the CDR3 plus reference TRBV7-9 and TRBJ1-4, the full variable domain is DTGVSQNPRHKITKRGQNVTFRCDPISEHNRLYWYRQTLGQGPEFLTYFQNEAQLEKSRLLSDRFSAERPKGSFSTLEIQRTEQGDSAMYLCASSFAQGNEKLFFGSGTQLSVL.